The 20 T cell receptor beta chains in this list originate from one sample, sequenced in a study of blood T cells in healthy people across ages. Through a sample-barcoded 5' primer and a J-beta primer mix, a second PCR was run for about 6 to 11 cycles. In TCRdb, the 5' RACE reads were re-called with MiXCR into one record per CDR3 protein. The sample lists fewer than 1 million distinct CDR3 sequences, 44% occurring once. The sample consisted of blood. The receptors shown here come from a man between 60 and 75 years old in good health.

This chain joins TRBV6-2 or TRBV6-3 and TRBJ2-2; D not certain. The V end was cut by 3 bases, the J end by 9 bases, with 8 bases between. This CDR3 is 12 amino acids long. Germline assignment: CDR1 MNHEY and CDR2 SVGEGT. This CDR3 reads CASSYSQRELFF. In nucleotides, the CDR3 is TGTGCCAGCAGTTATTCCCAGAGGGAGCTGTTTTTT.

This clonotype was found a few times. The chain has TRBV5-1 and TRBJ2-7; D not resolved. V gave up 3 bases and J gave up 2 bases, with 9 bases separating them. The CDR3 has 13 amino acids. CDR1 SGHRS and CDR2 YFSETQ come from the germline V gene. This CDR3 reads CASSCDRAYEQYF. The CDR3 coding sequence is TGCGCCAGCAGCTGCGACCGAGCCTACGAGCAGTACTTC.

The chain couples TRBV20-1 to TRBJ2-7; 10 positions match TRBD2. This CDR3 is built from 15 residues. Germline lookup yields CDR1 DFQATT and CDR2 SNEGSKA (reference sequence). The trim removed 6 bases at V and 5 bases at J, leaving 13 bases unmatched. CDR3 region: CSAPSKRGGQNEQYF. The CDR3 DNA is TGCAGTGCCCCCTCAAAGCGGGGGGGCCAAAACGAGCAGTACTTC.

The chain couples TRBV20-1 to TRBJ2-1; TRBD2 matches 13 bases. The CDR3 runs to 18 residues. V was pared by 3 bases and J by 4 bases, with 12 bases of the junction left unmatched. Germline CDR1 is DFQATT and CDR2 is SNEGSKA (reference sequence). DNA of the CDR3: TGCAGTGCTAGGGCACTAGCGGGGGGGCCGTTGGGATACAATGAGCAGTTCTTC. The encoded protein is CSARALAGGPLGYNEQFF.

This clonotype was seen repeatedly, ten times or more. This chain joins TRBV25-1 and TRBJ1-2, with 7 bases that match TRBD1. Germline V CDR1 and CDR2: MGHDK, SYGVNS. The CDR3 spans 14 residues. Unmatched junction bases numbered 7, after V lost 5 bases and J lost 4 bases. This CDR3 reads CASSYPTGTYGYTF. CDR3 DNA: TGTGCCAGCAGTTATCCGACAGGGACCTATGGCTACACCTTC.

The DNA of the CDR3 is TGTGCCAGCAGCTTAGATAGGGGACCCCGTCCCTACAATGAGCAGTTCTTC. Protein: CASSLDRGPRPYNEQFF. The rearrangement uses TRBV11-2 and TRBJ2-1, with D perhaps TRBD1 or TRBD2 (5 bases each). The CDR3 contains 17 residues. Germline CDR1 is SGHAT and CDR2 is FQNNGV. Trimming pared 0 bases from V and 2 bases from J, leaving 14 bases between.

The chain employs TRBV6-2 or TRBV6-3 and TRBJ2-6; D is unclear. Germline V gives CDR1 MNHEY, CDR2 SVGEGT. The CDR3 is 17 residues long. V was clipped by 6 bases and J by 0 bases, with 15 bases between them. DNA of the CDR3: TGTGCCAGCAGACAAGGGATTACTTTCTCTGGGGCCAACGTCCTGACTTTC. It yields the protein CASRQGITFSGANVLTF.

This clonotype was detected only a few times. The V and J genes are TRBV2 and TRBJ2-3; TRBD2 might be the D (5 bases). In germline, CDR1 is SNHLY, CDR2 FYNNEI. There are 14 residues in the CDR3. V shed 1 base and J shed 6 bases, with 11 bases lying between them. CDR3 coding DNA: TGTGCCAGCAGTGAAGATGAGGGATTGGATACGCAGTATTTT. Protein sequence: CASSEDEGLDTQYF.

This clonotype was seen a few times. The chain combines TRBV20-1 with TRBJ2-4; 10 nucleotides match TRBD2. The CDR3 is 12 amino acids. The trim removed 6 bases at V and 9 bases at J, leaving 5 bases unmatched. The V gene's germline CDR1 is DFQATT and CDR2 SNEGSKA (reference sequence). The CDR3 DNA follows: TGCAGTGCCGGGACTAGCGCGGGCATTCAGTACTTC. This encodes CSAGTSAGIQYF.

V and J are TRBV25-1 and TRBJ2-7; 9 positions agree with TRBD1. The germline V gene encodes CDR1 MGHDK and CDR2 SYGVNS. V dropped 4 bases and J dropped 2; count of bases not matched to a gene: 6. The CDR3 runs to 15 residues. The CDR3 DNA is TGTGCCAGCAGTGGACCCGGGACAGGGACCTACGAGCAGTACTTC. It is translated as CASSGPGTGTYEQYF.

This clonotype came up a few times. The V and J genes are TRBV20-1 and TRBJ2-7; D remains ambiguous. V lost 6 bases to trimming and J lost 5 bases, with 17 bases between them. CDR1 and CDR2 (germline): DFQATT, SNEGSKA (reference sequence). CDR3 size: 13 residues. CDR3 loop: CSALTGPTDEQYF. The CDR3 bases are TGCAGTGCCTTGACTGGCCCTACGGACGAGCAGTACTTC.

The chain combines TRBV20-1 with TRBJ1-2; D call uncertain. In germline, CDR1 is DFQATT, CDR2 SNEGSKA (reference sequence). The V gene lost 3 bases and the J gene lost 3 bases, with 14 bases spanning the gap. This CDR3 is 14 amino acids long. For the CDR3, the DNA is TGCAGTGCTAGTACGAAGGAGACTTACTATGGCTACACCTTC. Translation: CSASTKETYYGYTF.

V is TRBV20-1 and J is TRBJ1-2; D perhaps matches TRBD1 (5 bases). The V gene lost 0 bases and the J gene lost 7 bases, with 12 bases spanning the gap. Germline V gene lookup returns CDR1 DFQATT and CDR2 SNEGSKA (reference sequence). There are 13 residues in the CDR3. CDR3 sequence: CSARDWGDGGYTF. CDR3 bases: TGCAGTGCTAGAGATTGGGGGGATGGTGGCTACACCTTC.

This clonotype was observed a handful of times. V is TRBV20-1 and J is TRBJ2-7, with D possibly matching TRBD1 (6 bases). The CDR3 runs 12 residues. CDR1 is DFQATT, CDR2 SNEGSKA, per germline (reference sequence). Deletions cut 3 bases from V and 7 bases from J, with 13 bases between. The CDR3 spells CSASRDTLEQYF. The CDR3 DNA follows: TGCAGTGCTAGCCGGGACACCCTGGAGCAGTACTTC.

This chain uses TRBV4-3 with TRBJ1-2, with TRBD1 matching 8 bases. CDR1 LGHNA and CDR2 YSLEER come from the germline V gene. CDR3 length: 15 amino acids. V shed 1 base, J shed 4 bases, and the junction held 5 bases outside the gene matches. The CDR3 is CASSQGAGQVYGYTF. In nucleotides, the CDR3 is TGCGCCAGCAGCCAAGGGGCGGGACAGGTCTATGGCTACACCTTC.

In the case of this clonotype: An end of the junction differs from the germline gene, which may be a read error. The chain combines TRBV20-1 with TRBJ2-7; perhaps TRBD2 as D (5 bases). Germline CDR1 and CDR2: DFQATT and SNEGSKA (reference sequence). The CDR3 sequence is 14 residues long. The CDR3: CGASKGPYSYEQYF. CDR3 bases: TGCGGTGCTAGCAAGGGTCCCTATTCCTACGAGCAGTACTTC.

The chain couples TRBV15 to TRBJ1-2; D might be TRBD1 (5 bases). Germline V CDR1 and CDR2: LNHNV, YYDKDF (reference sequence). V lost 4 bases and J 0 bases, leaving 15 bases between the germline ends. The CDR3 spans 16 residues. The CDR3 coding sequence is TGTGCCACCAGCACGACTCGGACACGATCTAACTATGGCTACACCTTC. Translation: CATSTTRTRSNYGYTF.

This chain links TRBV12-3 or TRBV12-4 with TRBJ2-5; 8 positions agree with TRBD2. The CDR3 covers 16 residues. J was trimmed by 3 bases and V by 2 bases; bases with no gene match: 8. The CDR3 sequence is CASSLRRGAYEETQYF. The DNA of the CDR3 is TGTGCCAGCAGTTTACGGCGGGGGGCTTATGAAGAGACCCAGTACTTC.

This clonotype was seen at least ten times. This chain links TRBV5-1 with TRBJ2-7, with 9 bases aligning to TRBD2. The V gene's germline CDR1 is SGHRS and CDR2 YFSETQ. The trim removed 1 base at V and 2 bases at J, leaving 4 bases unmatched. CDR3 length equals 15 residues. The CDR3 bases are TGCGCCAGCAGCTTGCGGGCGGGGGGGACCTACGAGCAGTACTTC. Amino acid sequence: CASSLRAGGTYEQYF.

This chain joins TRBV15 and TRBJ2-1; 7 bases map to TRBD1. This CDR3 has 15 residues. The germline gives CDR1 LNHNV, CDR2 YYDKDF (reference sequence). The J segment lost 6 bases and the V segment lost 1 base, leaving 6 bases of the junction unmatched. The CDR3 sequence is CATSRVLTGTNEQFF. In DNA form, the CDR3 reads TGTGCCACCAGCAGAGTCCTGACAGGGACCAATGAGCAGTTCTTC.